A selection of T cell receptor beta chains follows, all from one sample in a study of cytomegalovirus exposure and HLA in healthy donors. Here immunoSEQ multiplex PCR was the method, and the copy in TCRdb shows in-frame clones only, minus some. The data show roughly 100,000 clones, 82% seen once. The sequenced material came from PBMCs. All receptors come from a man aged 45-65 years in good health and CMV-seronegative. CDR3s include the opening cysteine and the closing phenylalanine or tryptophan. A D gene is named only where the DNA matches it firmly. Clone size appears in some rows only: once, few, many, or a class for an expanded clone.

clone_size,d_call,v_call,j_call,cdr3_aa,cdr3_nt
NA,NA,TRBV20-1,TRBJ1-4,CSASEGKLFF,TGCAGTGCTAGTGAGGGAAAACTGTTTTTT
NA,NA,TRBV30,TRBJ2-1,CAWSSGQGSSYNEQFF,TGTGCCTGGAGTTCGGGGCAGGGGAGCTCCTACAATGAGCAGTTCTTC
once,NA,TRBV5-5,TRBJ1-1,CASSLYHVGANTEAFF,TGTGCCAGCAGCTTGTACCATGTCGGTGCGAACACTGAAGCTTTCTTT
NA,TRBD1,TRBV18,TRBJ1-1,CASSPRQGDTEAFF,TGTGCCAGCTCACCAAGGCAGGGGGACACTGAAGCTTTCTTT
NA,TRBD1,TRBV11-2,TRBJ1-6,CASSFSDPGQGASPLHF,TGTGCCAGCAGCTTTAGTGACCCGGGACAGGGGGCATCACCCCTCCACTTT
NA,TRBD1,TRBV10-3,TRBJ1-2,CAISSGQVPYGYTF,TGTGCCATCAGTTCCGGACAGGTTCCCTATGGCTACACCTTC
once,NA,TRBV18,TRBJ1-1,CASSPPTGGEAFF,TGTGCCAGCTCACCACCTACTGGCGGTGAAGCTTTCTTT
NA,NA,TRBV7-9,TRBJ2-1,CASSLVKASQSNEQFF,TGTGCCAGCAGCTTAGTAAAGGCTAGCCAGAGCAATGAGCAGTTCTTC
NA,NA,TRBV5-1,TRBJ1-1,CASLPSQGNTEAFF,TGCGCCAGCTTACCTTCCCAGGGAAACACTGAAGCTTTCTTT
NA,TRBD1,TRBV6-1,TRBJ2-6,CATRGPYSGANVLTF,TGTGCCACCAGGGGGCCGTACTCTGGGGCCAACGTCCTGACTTTC
NA,NA,TRBV7-2,TRBJ1-2,CASSLDLDSHGYTF,TGTGCCAGCAGCTTAGATTTAGACAGCCATGGCTACACCTTC
NA,NA,TRBV6-5,TRBJ1-5,CASRRRQGNQPQHF,TGTGCCAGCAGACGCCGACAGGGCAATCAGCCCCAGCATTTT
NA,NA,TRBV14,TRBJ2-5,CASSRRQETQYF,TGTGCCAGCAGCCGGCGGCAAGAGACCCAGTACTTC
NA,NA,TRBV11-2,TRBJ2-1,CASSLGGTVYNEQFF,TGTGCCAGCAGCTTAGGAGGGACTGTATACAATGAGCAGTTCTTC
NA,NA,TRBV7-2,TRBJ1-6,CASSYTQYSPLHF,TGTGCCAGCAGCTACACCCAGTATTCACCCCTCCACTTT
once,NA,TRBV18,TRBJ1-5,CASSPSGNQPQHF,TGTGCCAGCTCACCGAGTGGCAATCAGCCCCAGCATTTT
once,NA,TRBV4-2,TRBJ1-3,CASSQQGLISGNTIYF,TGTGCCAGCAGCCAACAGGGGCTGATCTCTGGAAACACCATATATTTT
NA,NA,TRBV5-1,TRBJ1-2,CASSLATGEGYTF,TGCGCCAGCAGCTTGGCCACGGGGGAAGGCTACACCTTC
NA,TRBD1,TRBV11-2,TRBJ1-2,CASSLGTGVSGYTF,TGTGCCAGCAGCTTGGGCACAGGGGTAAGTGGCTACACCTTC
NA,NA,TRBV6-5,TRBJ1-3,CASSYSDSSGNTIYF,TGTGCCAGCAGTTACTCGGACAGCTCTGGAAACACCATATATTTT
NA,TRBD1,TRBV4-1,TRBJ2-5,CASSIQQGYQETQYF,TGCGCCAGCAGCATACAACAGGGGTACCAAGAGACCCAGTACTTC
NA,TRBD1,TRBV5-5,TRBJ1-4,CASSSLQGAINEKLFF,TGTGCCAGCAGCTCGTTACAGGGGGCGATAAATGAAAAACTGTTTTTT
NA,NA,TRBV15,TRBJ2-5,CATSRDKRRSGQETQYF,TGTGCCACCAGCAGAGATAAACGAAGGAGCGGCCAAGAGACCCAGTACTTC
NA,NA,TRBV7-6,TRBJ1-1,CASSSDAVTEAFF,TGTGCCAGCAGCTCCGATGCGGTCACTGAAGCTTTCTTT
NA,NA,TRBV18,TRBJ1-2,CASSAGGAIYGYTF,TGTGCCAGCTCTGCCGGAGGAGCTATCTATGGCTACACCTTC
NA,NA,TRBV2,TRBJ2-3,CASRDRPTNTDTQYF,TGTGCCAGCAGGGATAGACCGACAAACACAGATACGCAGTATTTT
NA,NA,TRBV11-3,TRBJ2-5,CASSLYGSGETQYF,TGTGCCAGCAGCTTATACGGGAGCGGGGAGACCCAGTACTTC
NA,NA,TRBV7-8,TRBJ2-4,CASSSRLPGNIQYF,TGTGCCAGCAGCTCTCGATTGCCAGGGAACATTCAGTACTTC
NA,NA,TRBV7-2,TRBJ1-3,CASRRTGSGNTIYF,TGTGCCAGCAGGCGTACAGGGTCTGGAAACACCATATATTTT
NA,TRBD2,TRBV7-2,TRBJ2-1,CASSLGRGEYNEQFF,TGTGCCAGCAGCTTAGGGCGGGGGGAATACAATGAGCAGTTCTTC
NA,TRBD1,TRBV7-2,TRBJ1-3,CASSFTAWGQGASGNTIYF,TGTGCCAGCAGCTTCACCGCGTGGGGACAGGGAGCCTCTGGAAACACCATATATTTT
NA,NA,TRBV5-1,TRBJ2-7,CASSPRGGNTYEQYF,TGCGCCAGCAGCCCCCGCGGAGGCAACACCTACGAGCAGTACTTC
NA,NA,TRBV5-6,TRBJ2-3,CASSLGSEYTQYF,TGTGCCAGCAGCTTGGGCTCAGAATATACGCAGTATTTT